Listed here are 8 T cell receptor beta chains from one sample, sequenced in a study of OX40 agonist ivuxolimab in advanced cancers. Measured with immunoSEQ multiplex PCR; TCRdb has only the in-frame clones, and not every one. The sample holds 100,000 to 130,000 clones; 80% to 95% are singletons and the top ten take roughly 0.66%. This specimen consisted of CD4+ or CD8+ T cells sorted from blood, obtained in a trial of the OX40 agonist ivuxolimab. Receptors originate from an adult with an advanced solid tumor such as melanoma, head and neck, liver or kidney cancer.

A remark on this clone: Sequence at one end of the junction differs from germline and may be a read error. This chain links TRBV7-7 with TRBJ2-7; the D gene could be TRBD1 or TRBD2 (5 bases each). Per the germline V gene, CDR1 is SSHAT and CDR2 is FNYEAQ (reference sequence). The CDR3 contains 18 residues. CDR3 sequence reads: CASSLGRAGTVGSYEQYF. The DNA of the CDR3 is TGTGCTAGCAGCTTAGGACGAGCCGGGACGGTGGGGTCTTACGAGCAGTACTTC.

The table lists this clone with a count of one. The J gene is TRBJ2-5, the V gene TRBV30; 9 bases match TRBD1. The CDR3 is 14 residues long. Germline CDR1 reads GTSNPN; CDR2 reads SVGIG (reference sequence). The J segment lost 6 bases and the V segment lost 2 bases, leaving 7 bases of the junction unmatched. In DNA, the CDR3 is TGTGCCTGGAGTACCGGGACAGGGAGAAAGACCCAGTACTTC. This codes for CAWSTGTGRKTQYF.

V usage is TRBV18 and J usage is TRBJ2-5; TRBD2 matches 13 bases. V was pared by 0 bases and J by 4 bases, with 2 bases of the junction left unmatched. The CDR3 sequence is 16 residues long. Germline CDR1 and CDR2: KGHSH and LQKENI. The CDR3 sequence: CASSPPRLAGGETQYF. The CDR3 region has the DNA TGTGCCAGCTCACCACCTAGACTAGCGGGAGGAGAGACCCAGTACTTC.

The V call is TRBV7-2, the J call TRBJ1-3, with TRBD1 identical over 7 bases. Germline V gene data show CDR1 as SGHTA and CDR2 as FQGNSA. The CDR3 extends over 16 amino acids. With 5 bases clipped from V and 3 bases from J, the junction kept 10 bases outside the gene matches. The DNA of the CDR3 is TGTGCCAGCAGCCCCTCCCCCGACAGGGATGGAAACACCATATATTTT. Translating it yields CASSPSPDRDGNTIYF.

The chain joins TRBV6-5 to TRBJ2-1; the match to TRBD2 covers 8 bases. This CDR3 is built from 14 residues. With V trimmed by 8 bases and J by 4 bases, 7 bases remained unmatched. Germline CDR1 MNHEY, CDR2 SVGAGI. The CDR3 coding sequence is TGTGCCAGCCAGACTAGCGCACTATACAATGAGCAGTTCTTC. This sequence encodes CASQTSALYNEQFF.

The chain links TRBV7-3 to TRBJ1-2, with 9 bases aligning to TRBD1. Per germline, CDR1 SGHTA and CDR2 FQGTGA. Unmatched junction bases numbered 2, after V lost 4 bases and J lost 2 bases. The CDR3 runs to 14 residues. CDR3 loop: CASSSTGGNYGYTF. The CDR3 coding sequence is TGTGCCAGCAGCTCGACAGGGGGGAACTATGGCTACACCTTC.

This chain links TRBV6-1 with TRBJ1-1; D unclear. CDR1 is MNHNS, CDR2 SASEGT, per germline. The CDR3 spans 12 residues. V was clipped by 7 bases and J by 3 bases, with 9 bases between them. Written as DNA, the CDR3 is TGTGCCAGCACCCCTATGGACACTGAAGCTTTCTTT. This codes for CASTPMDTEAFF.

This clone occurred once. The DNA of the CDR3 is TGTGCCAGCAGCCAAGATGGTCTACCTTACGAGCAGTACTTC. Protein: CASSQDGLPYEQYF. This chain uses TRBV14 with TRBJ2-7, with unresolved D. This CDR3 region has 14 residues. Trimming took off 0 bases at V and 4 bases at J, with 10 bases between the two ends. CDR1 is SGHDN and CDR2 is FVKESK in the germline V gene.